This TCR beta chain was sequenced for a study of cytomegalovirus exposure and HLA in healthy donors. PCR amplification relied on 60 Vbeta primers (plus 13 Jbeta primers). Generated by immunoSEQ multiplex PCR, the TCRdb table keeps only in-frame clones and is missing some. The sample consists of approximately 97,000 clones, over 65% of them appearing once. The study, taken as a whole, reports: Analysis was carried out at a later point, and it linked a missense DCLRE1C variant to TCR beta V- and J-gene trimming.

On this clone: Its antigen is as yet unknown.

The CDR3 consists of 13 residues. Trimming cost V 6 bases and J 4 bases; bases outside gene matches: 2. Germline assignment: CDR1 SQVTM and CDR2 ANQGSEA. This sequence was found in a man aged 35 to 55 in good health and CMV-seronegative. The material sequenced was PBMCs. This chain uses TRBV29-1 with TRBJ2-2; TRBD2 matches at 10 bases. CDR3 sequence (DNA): TGCAGCGTGATAGCGGGGGGCACCGGGGAGCTGTTTTTT. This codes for CSVIAGGTGELFF.